This T cell receptor beta chain was retrieved from a study of brain T cells in children with intractable seizures. The time point: blood from clinic visit 5 months post-surgery; TSC patient then seizure free. Sequencing was limited to surgery cases with top T cell transcript signatures in brain tissue. The CDR3 loop spans 16 amino acids. Germline V gene lookup returns CDR1 SGHDT and CDR2 YYEEEE. V lost 4 bases and J 8 bases, leaving 21 bases between the germline ends. The method was immunoSEQ multiplex PCR; TCRdb's version includes in-frame clones alone and lacks a portion of them. The sample carries about 350,000 clones, over 90% recorded once.

This chain uses TRBV5-6 with TRBJ2-2, with D possibly TRBD1 on 6 matching bases. The sample in question was peripheral blood, obtained roughly 5 months after surgery. This TCR derives from a boy less than two years old with tuberous sclerosis and intractable seizures. CDR3 sequence reads: CASSHVLDSSAGELFF. The CDR3 DNA sequence: TGTGCCAGCAGCCACGTTTTGGACAGTAGTGCTGGGGAGCTGTTTTTT.